The entry that follows covers one TCR beta chain sequence. No antigen is known for it. This sample was taken from a study of cytomegalovirus exposure and HLA in healthy donors. Notes on the study in general: Analysis performed later found 15,000 or so TCR beta sequences associated with HLA alleles at 0.05 false discovery rate. Association of a missense DCLRE1C variant with TCR beta V- and J-gene trimming was reported in a later analysis.

The PCR had 60 Vbeta and 13 Jbeta primers. Profiled with immunoSEQ multiplex PCR; TCRdb holds only in-frame clones, not every one. Among about 200,000 clones listed, 82% were seen once. Trimming took 5 bases from V and 0 from J, leaving 12 bases between them. The CDR3 loop spans 15 amino acids. CDR1 and CDR2 (germline): SGHTS, YDEGEE. J is TRBJ2-1 and V is TRBV5-8, with D unclear. The source material was PBMCs. The TCR sequence derives from a middle-aged woman in good health and CMV-seronegative. The CDR3 region has the DNA TGTGCCAGCAGGGGCCGTCAGAGCTCCTACAATGAGCAGTTCTTC. Protein product: CASRGRQSSYNEQFF.